These T cell receptor beta chains were read from a single sample in a study of long-term antiretroviral therapy in people with HIV. TCRdb's table, derived via immunoSEQ multiplex PCR, lists solely in-frame clones and lacks some. The sample carries about 25,000 clones, 65% to 90% recorded once. This sample comprised unsorted PBMCs, obtained 1.2 years after starting antiretroviral therapy. The receptors stem from a man aged 45-60 years with HIV. Each CDR3 is given with its conserved first and last residue. A D gene is named only where the DNA matches it firmly. The size entry is marked missing in some rows and otherwise reads once, few, many or a size class.

clone_size	v_call	j_call	d_call	cdr3_aa	cdr3_nt
-	TRBV11-2	TRBJ2-5	-	CASRPGAGPQETQYF	TGTGCCAGCAGACCCGGGGCGGGACCCCAAGAGACCCAGTACTTC
few	TRBV7-9	TRBJ1-2	-	CASSAPGTIVNYGYTF	TGTGCCAGCAGCGCCCCGGGGACAATAGTTAACTATGGCTACACCTTC
-	TRBV5-1	TRBJ1-1	-	CASSLATGHMNTEAFF	TGCGCCAGCAGCTTGGCAACGGGACACATGAACACTGAAGCTTTCTTT
-	TRBV2	TRBJ2-1	-	CASNVGRGYNEQFF	TGTGCCAGCAACGTCGGCAGAGGCTACAATGAGCAGTTCTTC
-	TRBV5-5	TRBJ2-7	TRBD1	CASSRGTGGYEQYF	TGTGCCAGCAGCCGCGGGACAGGGGGCTACGAGCAGTACTTC
-	TRBV29-1	TRBJ2-2	-	CSVETPKGNTGELFF	TGCAGCGTTGAAACTCCAAAGGGGAACACCGGGGAGCTGTTTTTT
-	TRBV7-6	TRBJ2-7	TRBD2	CASSVGGSGGTYEQYF	TGTGCCAGCAGCGTAGGGGGCAGCGGGGGGACCTACGAGCAGTACTTC
-	TRBV5-1	TRBJ1-1	-	CASTTQGGTEAFF	TGCGCCAGCACCACCCAAGGGGGCACTGAAGCTTTCTTT
-	TRBV12-1	TRBJ2-1	-	CASSNHPRTSGNEQFF	TGTGCCAGCAGCAACCACCCGAGGACTAGCGGCAATGAGCAGTTCTTC
-	TRBV28	TRBJ2-7	-	CASSWGYEQYF	TGTGCCAGCAGTTGGGGCTACGAGCAGTACTTC
-	TRBV7-2	TRBJ1-1	TRBD1	CASSSTGVEAFF	TGTGCCAGCAGCTCGACAGGGGTTGAAGCTTTCTTT
-	TRBV27	TRBJ2-3	TRBD1	CASAWVGTGGLEQYF	TGTGCCAGCGCCTGGGTCGGGACAGGGGGGCTTGAGCAGTATTTT
-	TRBV4-1	TRBJ2-5	TRBD1	CASSRLTGTGETQYF	TGCGCCAGCAGCCGACTCACCGGGACAGGAGAGACCCAGTACTTC
-	TRBV18	TRBJ2-7	TRBD1	CASSPQGGPYEQYF	TGTGCCAGCTCCCCCCAAGGGGGCCCCTACGAGCAGTACTTC
-	TRBV15	TRBJ1-5	-	CATRQAGRNQPQHF	TGTGCCACCAGGCAGGCAGGGAGAAATCAGCCCCAGCATTTT
-	TRBV7-3	TRBJ2-3	-	CASSPGPGGDTQYF	TGTGCCAGCAGCCCCGGACCGGGCGGAGATACGCAGTATTTT
-	TRBV7-6	TRBJ1-2	-	CASSLDTLPYGYTF	TGTGCCAGCAGCTTAGATACACTCCCCTATGGCTACACCTTC
-	TRBV14	TRBJ2-7	-	CASSQGRGTGYEQYF	TGTGCCAGCAGCCAAGGAAGGGGGACCGGTTACGAGCAGTACTTC
once	TRBV2	TRBJ1-2	-	CASSEVQGGGYTF	TGTGCCAGCAGTGAAGTACAGGGAGGGGGCTACACCTTC
-	TRBV11-2	TRBJ1-1	-	CASSQSQALEAFF	TGTGCCAGCAGCCAATCACAGGCACTGGAAGCTTTCTTT
-	TRBV7-2	TRBJ2-7	-	CARGDEQYF	TGTGCCAGGGGGGACGAGCAGTACTTC
-	TRBV9	TRBJ1-2	TRBD1	CASSVGGQAGYTF	TGTGCCAGCAGCGTAGGGGGACAGGCCGGCTACACCTTC
-	TRBV20-1	TRBJ2-7	-	CSASKDREQYF	TGCAGTGCTAGTAAGGACCGAGAGCAGTACTTC
-	TRBV6-6	TRBJ2-2	-	CASSYALPRNGELFF	TGTGCCAGCAGTTACGCCCTTCCTCGGAACGGGGAGCTGTTTTTT
-	TRBV28	TRBJ2-5	-	CASSFRGQETQYF	TGTGCCAGCAGTTTCCGAGGCCAAGAGACCCAGTACTTC
-	TRBV15	TRBJ2-7	-	CATSRVPRTYEQYF	TGTGCCACCAGCAGAGTACCCCGAACTTACGAGCAGTACTTC
few	TRBV6-5	TRBJ2-7	-	CASSYGGSYEQYF	TGTGCCAGCAGTTACGGGGGCTCCTACGAGCAGTACTTC
-	TRBV2	TRBJ2-1	TRBD2	CASSETSGGPLRSYNEQFF	TGTGCCAGCAGTGAAACTAGCGGGGGGCCCCTACGCTCCTACAATGAGCAGTTCTTC
-	TRBV7-9	TRBJ1-4	-	CASSPGRGGEKLFF	TGTGCCAGCAGCCCCGGGAGGGGGGGCGAAAAACTGTTTTTT
-	TRBV6-6	TRBJ1-5	-	CASYPGRYNQPQHF	TGTGCCAGCTATCCTGGCAGGTACAATCAGCCCCAGCATTTT
-	TRBV30	TRBJ2-7	TRBD1	CAWSEQGSAYEQYF	TGTGCCTGGAGTGAACAGGGGAGTGCCTACGAGCAGTACTTC
few	TRBV6-5	TRBJ1-1	-	CASSYATGWRTEAFF	TGTGCCAGCAGTTACGCTACAGGGTGGAGAACTGAAGCTTTCTTT
-	TRBV7-2	TRBJ2-6	-	CASSLNTGSFGANVLTF	TGTGCCAGCAGCTTAAACACAGGTTCTTTCGGGGCCAACGTCCTGACTTTC
-	TRBV28	TRBJ1-1	-	CASSLPSFGRTEAFF	TGTGCCAGCAGTTTACCCTCATTCGGTCGGACTGAAGCTTTCTTT
-	TRBV7-2	TRBJ1-2	TRBD1	CASRLDRYYGYTF	TGTGCCAGCAGATTGGACAGGTACTATGGCTACACCTTC
once	TRBV7-6	TRBJ1-5	-	CASSLAGGQPQHF	TGTGCCAGCAGCTTAGCGGGTGGTCAGCCCCAGCATTTT
-	TRBV5-1	TRBJ2-7	TRBD1	CASSPGQDRNEQYF	TGCGCCAGCAGCCCGGGACAGGATAGAAACGAGCAGTACTTC
-	TRBV11-2	TRBJ2-2	-	CASRGPGDGGELFF	TGTGCCAGCAGGGGTCCGGGGGATGGCGGGGAGCTGTTTTTT
-	TRBV6-1	TRBJ2-7	TRBD1	CASSTDRVSYEQYF	TGTGCCAGCAGCACGGACAGGGTGTCCTACGAGCAGTACTTC
-	TRBV7-2	TRBJ1-4	-	CASSLGSQNEKLFF	TGTGCCAGCAGCTTAGGGAGCCAAAATGAAAAACTGTTTTTT
-	TRBV7-8	TRBJ1-2	-	CASSPDSNYGYTF	TGTGCCAGCAGCCCCGACAGTAACTATGGCTACACCTTC
few	TRBV7-9	TRBJ2-7	-	CASSTLLVPYEQYF	TGTGCCAGCAGCACCCTCTTAGTTCCTTACGAGCAGTACTTC
-	TRBV7-9	TRBJ2-2	TRBD2	CASSSKASGGKTNTGELFF	TGTGCCAGCAGCTCTAAGGCTAGCGGGGGGAAAACGAACACCGGGGAGCTGTTTTTT
-	TRBV6-4	TRBJ2-3	TRBD2	CASSLAGGPADTQYF	TGTGCCAGCTCCCTAGCGGGGGGGCCCGCCGATACGCAGTATTTT
-	TRBV7-8	TRBJ1-3	-	CASSLSGGGRDTIYF	TGTGCCAGCAGCTTATCGGGGGGAGGGAGGGACACCATATATTTT
-	TRBV2	TRBJ1-1	-	CASNLGSANTEAFF	TGTGCCAGCAACCTGGGGTCAGCGAACACTGAAGCTTTCTTT
-	TRBV2	TRBJ2-1	TRBD1	CASRFGQGGYNEQFF	TGTGCCAGCAGATTCGGACAGGGGGGATACAATGAGCAGTTCTTC
-	TRBV5-4	TRBJ1-3	-	CASSLAPGGNTIYF	TGTGCCAGCAGCTTGGCCCCGGGGGGAAACACCATATATTTT
-	TRBV5-1	TRBJ1-6	-	CASSFTGGGRSLHF	TGCGCCAGCAGCTTTACCGGGGGGGGGCGGTCCCTCCACTTT
-	TRBV18	TRBJ2-7	-	CASSQQVSGSYEQYF	TGTGCCAGCTCCCAACAGGTATCAGGCTCCTACGAGCAGTACTTC
-	TRBV19	TRBJ2-2	TRBD2	CASSIGTSGGLVGELFF	TGTGCCAGTAGTATCGGGACTAGCGGGGGGCTCGTCGGGGAGCTGTTTTTT
-	TRBV28	TRBJ1-1	-	CASSLQFEAFF	TGTGCCAGCAGTTTACAGTTTGAAGCTTTCTTT
-	TRBV27	TRBJ2-2	-	CASSWGRTNTGELFF	TGTGCCAGCAGTTGGGGACGGACGAACACCGGGGAGCTGTTTTTT
once	TRBV7-8	TRBJ1-5	TRBD1	CASSLNTRGSNQPQHF	TGTGCCAGCAGCTTAAATACCAGGGGGAGCAATCAGCCCCAGCATTTT